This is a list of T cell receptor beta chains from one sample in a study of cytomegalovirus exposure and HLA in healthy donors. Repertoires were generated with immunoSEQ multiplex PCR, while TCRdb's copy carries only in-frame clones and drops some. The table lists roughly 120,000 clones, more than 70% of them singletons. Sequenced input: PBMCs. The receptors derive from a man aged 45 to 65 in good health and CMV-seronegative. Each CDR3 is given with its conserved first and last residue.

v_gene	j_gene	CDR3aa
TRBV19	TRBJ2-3	CASSGTGSNTQYF
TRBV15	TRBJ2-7	CATSRAQQLSYEQYF
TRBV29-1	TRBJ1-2	CSVAVTGVYGYTF
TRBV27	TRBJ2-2	CASSFMPGQGDTGELFF
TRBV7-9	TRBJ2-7	CASSPNRGPYEQYF
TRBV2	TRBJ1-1	CASSVEPEAFF
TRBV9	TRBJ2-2	CASSVGGLAGYTGELFF
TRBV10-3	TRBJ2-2	CAISVGGGTSTGELFF
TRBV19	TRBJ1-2	CASNSNLRDFSGYTF
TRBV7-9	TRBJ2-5	CASSLGTSGGPRETQYF
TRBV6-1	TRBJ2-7	CASREGHYEQYF
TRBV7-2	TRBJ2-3	CASSSLGSGAGTDTQYF
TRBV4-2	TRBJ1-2	CASSQGSGTVLIYGYTF
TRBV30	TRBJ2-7	CAWSRDRGREQYF
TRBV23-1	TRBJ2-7	CASSGCGGQSNEQYF
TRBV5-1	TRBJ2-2	CASSLDGGRSGELFF
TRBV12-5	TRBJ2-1	CASGLDSTEQFF
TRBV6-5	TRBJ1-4	CASRQGGEKLFF
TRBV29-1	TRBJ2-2	CSATAGSNTGELFF
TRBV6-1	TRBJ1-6	CASERLSSYNSPLHF
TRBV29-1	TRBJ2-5	CSVEHTTSGDTSGKYF
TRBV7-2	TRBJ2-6	CASSPRTGGVVGANVLTF
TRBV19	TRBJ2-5	CASRRFGETQYF
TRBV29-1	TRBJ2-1	CRGGQGLYNEQFF
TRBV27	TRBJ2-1	CASSLGDRYYNEQFF
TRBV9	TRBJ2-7	CASSVEGRGAEQYF
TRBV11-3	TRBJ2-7	CASSLGGGGEQYF
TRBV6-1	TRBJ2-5	CASSEAGATETQYF
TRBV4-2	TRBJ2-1	CASSRLAGGPDEQFF
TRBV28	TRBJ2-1	CASSLTNRVGNEQFF
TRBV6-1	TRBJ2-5	CASGREARETQYF
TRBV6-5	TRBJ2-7	CASSRRDTIYEQYF
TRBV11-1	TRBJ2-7	CASRTSGVSYEQYF
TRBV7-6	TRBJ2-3	CASSWANLPTDTQYF
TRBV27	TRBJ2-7	CASSFSGGGLQFYEQYF
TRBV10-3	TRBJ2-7	CAISGTGNEQYF
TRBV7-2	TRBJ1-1	CASTFRGGTEAFF
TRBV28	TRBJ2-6	CASRGVAASSGANVLTF
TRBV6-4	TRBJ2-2	CASSSGRHTGELFF